This is a list of T cell receptor beta chains from one sample in a study of regulatory T cells in long-lasting Graves disease. Via MiXCR, TCRdb re-called the multiplex PCR reads, giving one row per CDR3 protein. The sample consists of some 300,000 distinct CDR3 sequences, around 21% of them appearing once. The sequences come from peripheral blood mononuclear cells (PBMCs), collected when the disease was refractory, from a patient treated with antithyroid drugs. Every receptor here comes from a female donor with Graves disease. Both conserved end residues are part of each CDR3. A D gene is named only where the DNA matches it firmly. Size is omitted from some rows. Given values are once, few, many or a class for expanded clones.

v_call	clone_size	j_call	d_call	cdr3_nt	cdr3_aa
TRBV7-2	NA	TRBJ2-2	TRBD1	TGTGCCAGCAGCTTACAAGGACAGGGGAACACCGGGGAGCTGTTTTTT	CASSLQGQGNTGELFF
TRBV29-1	many	TRBJ1-2	NA	TGCAGCGTTGAAAAGTCTCTTCGGTATGGCTACACCTTC	CSVEKSLRYGYTF
TRBV30	NA	TRBJ1-5	TRBD1	TGTGCCTGGAGCCCTAAAGGGGGCGATCAGCCCCAGCATTTT	CAWSPKGGDQPQHF
TRBV29-1	few	TRBJ2-3	TRBD2	TGCAGCGTTGAAGATCATCCGGGAGGGTACACAGATACGCAGTATTTT	CSVEDHPGGYTDTQYF
TRBV2	NA	TRBJ2-7	TRBD2	TGTGCCAGCAGTGGGGTCGGGACTAGCGGGAGCTTTTCCGACGAGCAGTACTTC	CASSGVGTSGSFSDEQYF
TRBV11-1	NA	TRBJ2-1	NA	TGTGCCAGCAGTCCAACGCCGGGACAACTGGAGCAGTTCTTC	CASSPTPGQLEQFF
TRBV6-1	many	TRBJ2-1	TRBD2	TGTGCCAGCAGTCGAACCCCAATGACTAGCGGGAGGACTAATGAGCAGTTCTTC	CASSRTPMTSGRTNEQFF
TRBV18	many	TRBJ2-7	NA	TGTGCCAGCTCACCGGGGACGGACACCTACGAGCAGTACTTC	CASSPGTDTYEQYF
TRBV24-1	few	TRBJ2-2	NA	TGTGTCACCAGTGACCACAACACCGGGGAGCTGTTTTTT	CVTSDHNTGELFF
TRBV7-3	NA	TRBJ2-5	NA	TGTGCCAGCAGCCCAAGTGGGTCCGGCCAAGAGACCCAGTACTTC	CASSPSGSGQETQYF
TRBV5-1	once	TRBJ2-2	NA	TGCGCCAGCAGCTTGGGAGCGGCCGGGGAGCTGTTTTTT	CASSLGAAGELFF
TRBV18	NA	TRBJ2-1	TRBD2	TGTGCCAGCTCACCAGTCTCAGCGGGAGCTTATGGGAATGAGCAGTTCTTC	CASSPVSAGAYGNEQFF
TRBV28	many	TRBJ1-6	NA	TGTGCCAGCAGTTTCTGGGGGGGGCAGAAAATATCACCCCTCCACTTT	CASSFWGGQKISPLHF
TRBV10-3	few	TRBJ1-1	NA	TGTGCCATCAAACAGGGAACGAACACTGAAGCTTTCTTT	CAIKQGTNTEAFF
TRBV5-1	NA	TRBJ2-1	TRBD2	TGCGCCAGCAGCCCCGGTTGGACTAGCGGGAGTAATGAGCAGTTCTTC	CASSPGWTSGSNEQFF
TRBV28	few	TRBJ2-5	NA	TGTGCCAGCAGTCCCCCCCTCGGACATCAAGAGACCCAGTACTTC	CASSPPLGHQETQYF
TRBV18	NA	TRBJ2-5	NA	TGTGCCAGCTCACCAGAAAAGACCCAGTACTTC	CASSPEKTQYF
TRBV7-3	few	TRBJ2-2	NA	TGTGCCAGCAGCTTCGGCAACAGGGACGGGACCGGGGAGCTGTTTTTT	CASSFGNRDGTGELFF
TRBV9	NA	TRBJ2-7	NA	TGTGCCAGCACCCCTGGGGGGGCACCCTACGAGCAGTACTTC	CASTPGGAPYEQYF
TRBV5-1	NA	TRBJ2-7	NA	TGCGCCAGCAATAGGGGGGATAGCTCCTACGAGCAGTACTTC	CASNRGDSSYEQYF
TRBV5-6	NA	TRBJ2-5	NA	TGTGCCAGCAGCTCCCTTGGGCGACTGCGGGAAGAGACCCAGTACTTC	CASSSLGRLREETQYF
TRBV2	NA	TRBJ2-1	NA	TGTGCCAGCAGTGAATTGGTGCTAGCCGACCAGAAGTTCTTC	CASSELVLADQKFF
TRBV7-9	NA	TRBJ2-4	NA	TGTGCCAGCAGCTTAGGAGGGGACGGGGTCAAAAACATTCAGTACTTC	CASSLGGDGVKNIQYF